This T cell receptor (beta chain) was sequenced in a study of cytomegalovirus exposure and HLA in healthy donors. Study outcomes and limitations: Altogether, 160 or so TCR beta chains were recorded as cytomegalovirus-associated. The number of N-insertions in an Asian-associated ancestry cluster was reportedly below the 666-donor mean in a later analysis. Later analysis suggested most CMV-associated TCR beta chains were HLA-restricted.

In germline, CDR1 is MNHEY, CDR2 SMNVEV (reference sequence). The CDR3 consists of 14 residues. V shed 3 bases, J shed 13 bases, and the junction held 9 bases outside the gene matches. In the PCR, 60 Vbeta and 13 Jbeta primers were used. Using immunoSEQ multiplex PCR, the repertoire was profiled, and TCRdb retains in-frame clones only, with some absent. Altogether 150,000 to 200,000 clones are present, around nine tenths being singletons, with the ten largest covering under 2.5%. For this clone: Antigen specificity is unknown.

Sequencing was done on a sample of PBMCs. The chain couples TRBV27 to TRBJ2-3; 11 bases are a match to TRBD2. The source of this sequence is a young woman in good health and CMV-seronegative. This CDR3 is CASSFFSLAGEKYF. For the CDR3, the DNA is TGTGCCAGCAGTTTCTTTTCACTAGCGGGAGAAAAGTATTTT.